This T cell receptor beta chain derives from a study of cytomegalovirus exposure and HLA in healthy donors. PCR employed 60 Vbeta and 13 Jbeta primers. The assay was immunoSEQ multiplex PCR, and TCRdb's table has in-frame clones only and misses some. This sample has about 62,000 clones, with roughly 86% found just once. Germline loops: CDR1 GTSNPN, CDR2 SVGIG (reference sequence). The CDR3 totals 13 residues. With 4 bases removed from V and 6 bases from J, the gap between germline ends came to 13 bases. The chain has TRBV30 and TRBJ1-5, with D unclear. Sequenced input: PBMCs. The receptor's source is a man younger than 30 in good health and CMV-seronegative. CDR3 region: CAWTAQEGQPQHF. In nucleotides, the CDR3 is TGTGCCTGGACCGCCCAGGAGGGTCAGCCCCAGCATTTT. The full variable domain, rest sourced from reference TRBV30 and TRBJ1-5, is SQTIHQWPATLVQPVGSPLSLECTVEGTSNPNLYWYRQAAGRGLQLLFYSVGIGQISSEVPQNLSASRPQDRQFILSSKKLLLSDSGFYLCAWTAQEGQPQHFGDGTRLSIL.